This T cell receptor (beta chain) is from a study of PD-1 blockade in classical Hodgkin lymphoma. In the study overall: The patients were dosed with nivolumab 3 mg/kg, infused intravenously every 2 weeks. Whole-study findings and limits: Patients who responded completely had about the same baseline diversity as newly diagnosed patients. CD4+ TCR diversity, unlike CD8+, climbed significantly by C4D1.

Time point in this sample: cycle 4 day 1 (C4D1), after more than five weeks of nivolumab. There was relapse after autologous stem cell transplantation in every patient, and there was variation in brentuximab vedotin exposure. From thawed PBMCs, CD4+ T cells were purified using magnetic negative selection. The study recorded best responses of complete response, partial response or progressive disease. Points on this clone: Its cognate antigen is unknown.

This CDR3 comprises 13 residues. V lost 0 bases and J 5 bases, leaving 8 bases between the germline ends. The germline CDR1 and CDR2 sequences are SGHNT and YYREEE (reference sequence). The table came from immunoSEQ multiplex PCR; TCRdb's copy has only in-frame clones and leaves some out. The table records 20,000 or so clones, around four fifths of them present only once. Sequencing used CD4+ T cells from blood, obtained before the fourth cycle of nivolumab. This TCR was sampled from a human donor with classical Hodgkin lymphoma. V and J are TRBV5-4 and TRBJ2-5; no clear D. The CDR3 loop is CASSLAPKETQYF. In DNA, the CDR3 is TGTGCCAGCAGCTTGGCCCCGAAGGAGACCCAGTACTTC.